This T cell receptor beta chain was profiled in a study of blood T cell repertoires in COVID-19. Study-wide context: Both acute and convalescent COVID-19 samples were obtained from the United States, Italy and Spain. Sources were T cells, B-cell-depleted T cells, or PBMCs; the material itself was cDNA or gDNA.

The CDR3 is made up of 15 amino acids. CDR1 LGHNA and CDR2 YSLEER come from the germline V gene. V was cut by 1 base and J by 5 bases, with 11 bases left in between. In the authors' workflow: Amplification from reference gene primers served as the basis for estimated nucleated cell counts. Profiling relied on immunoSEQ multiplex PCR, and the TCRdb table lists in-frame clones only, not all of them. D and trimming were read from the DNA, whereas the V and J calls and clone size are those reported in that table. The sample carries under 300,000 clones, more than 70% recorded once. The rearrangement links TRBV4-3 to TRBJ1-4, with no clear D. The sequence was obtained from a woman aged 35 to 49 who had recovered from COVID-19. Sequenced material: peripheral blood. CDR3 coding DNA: TGCGCCAGCAGCCAAGGCGGGCAACAAAATGAAAAACTGTTTTTT. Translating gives CASSQGGQQNEKLFF.